This T cell receptor (beta chain) was profiled in a study of blood T cell repertoires in COVID-19. Study-wide context: PBMCs, B-cell-depleted T cells, or T cells provided the cDNA or gDNA that made up the material.

Sequencing was performed with immunoSEQ multiplex PCR; in TCRdb, only in-frame clones are kept and a portion is missing. Found here are a few hundred thousand clones, roughly 90% of them singletons; the top ten hold about 3%. Between the trimmed V and J ends, which lost 7 bases and 4 bases, there was a span of 13 bases. Germline V gene lookup returns CDR1 SNHLY and CDR2 FYNNEI. CDR3 length: 13 amino acids. The sample taken for sequencing was PBMCs or T cells enriched from blood (not recorded which). The TCR was taken from a woman aged 45-60 years who had recovered from COVID-19. The J gene is TRBJ1-1, the V gene TRBV2; D gene unclear. CDR3 DNA: TGTGCCAGCACCACAGTTGCAGGCACTGAAGCTTTCTTT. Translation: CASTTVAGTEAFF.